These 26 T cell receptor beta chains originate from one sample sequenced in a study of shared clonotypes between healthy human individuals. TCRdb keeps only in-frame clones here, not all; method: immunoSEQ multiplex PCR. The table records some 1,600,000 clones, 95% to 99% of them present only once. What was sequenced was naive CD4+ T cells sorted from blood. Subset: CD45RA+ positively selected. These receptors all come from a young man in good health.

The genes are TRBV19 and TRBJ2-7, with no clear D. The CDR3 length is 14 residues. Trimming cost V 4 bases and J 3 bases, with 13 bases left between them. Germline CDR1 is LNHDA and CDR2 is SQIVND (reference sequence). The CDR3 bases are TGTGCCAGTAGTAGCTGGTCGGCAAACTACGAGCAGTACTTC. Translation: CASSSWSANYEQYF.

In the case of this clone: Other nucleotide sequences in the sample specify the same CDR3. The CDR3 loop is CASSTGTGGYEQYF. Here the CDR3 DNA reads TGCGCCAGCAGCACGGGGACAGGAGGTTACGAGCAGTACTTC. This chain uses TRBV5-1 with TRBJ2-7, with 8 nucleotides matching TRBD1. The CDR3 covers 14 residues. Losses at the gene ends were 4 bases for V and 4 bases for J; bases not matched to a gene: 7. Germline CDR1 is SGHRS and CDR2 is YFSETQ.

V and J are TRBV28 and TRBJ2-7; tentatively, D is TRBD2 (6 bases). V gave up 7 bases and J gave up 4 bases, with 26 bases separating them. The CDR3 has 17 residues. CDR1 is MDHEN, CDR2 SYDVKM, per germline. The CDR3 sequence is CASNRPADYGAIYEQYF. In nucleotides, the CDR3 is TGTGCCAGCAACCGACCAGCGGACTACGGGGCTATATACGAGCAGTACTTC.

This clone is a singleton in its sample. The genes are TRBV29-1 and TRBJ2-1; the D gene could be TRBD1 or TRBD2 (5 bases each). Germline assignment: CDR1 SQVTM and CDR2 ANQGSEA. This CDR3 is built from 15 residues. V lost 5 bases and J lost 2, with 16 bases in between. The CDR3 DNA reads TGCAGCGTTTTCGGGGATACGGGACCCTACAATGAGCAGTTCTTC. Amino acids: CSVFGDTGPYNEQFF.

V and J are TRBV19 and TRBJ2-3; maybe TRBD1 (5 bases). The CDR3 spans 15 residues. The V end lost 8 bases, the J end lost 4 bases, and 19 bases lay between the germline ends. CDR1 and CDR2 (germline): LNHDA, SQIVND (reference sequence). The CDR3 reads CASSGMVKGADTQYF. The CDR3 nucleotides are TGTGCCAGTTCCGGTATGGTGAAAGGGGCAGATACGCAGTATTTT. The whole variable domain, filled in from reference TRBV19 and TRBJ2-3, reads DGGITQSPKYLFRKEGQNVTLSCEQNLNHDAMYWYRQDPGQGLRLIYYSQIVNDFQKGDIAEGYSVSREKKESFPLTVTSAQKNPTAFYLCASSGMVKGADTQYFGPGTRLTVL.

The CDR3 protein is CASRTGGNRGLFF. DNA for the CDR3: TGTGCCAGCAGAACGGGAGGCAATAGGGGACTGTTTTTT. This rearrangement joins TRBV27 to TRBJ2-2; TRBD2 agrees at 7 bases. Germline CDR1 is MNHEY and CDR2 is SMNVEV (reference sequence). The CDR3 extends over 13 amino acids. Trimming cost V 6 bases and J 14 bases; bases outside gene matches: 12.

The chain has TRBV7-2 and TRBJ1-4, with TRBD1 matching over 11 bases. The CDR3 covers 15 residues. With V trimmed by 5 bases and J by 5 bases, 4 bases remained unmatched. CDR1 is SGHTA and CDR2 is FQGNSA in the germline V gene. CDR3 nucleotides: TGTGCCAGCAGCCTGGGACAGGGGGGAAATGAAAAACTGTTTTTT. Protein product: CASSLGQGGNEKLFF.

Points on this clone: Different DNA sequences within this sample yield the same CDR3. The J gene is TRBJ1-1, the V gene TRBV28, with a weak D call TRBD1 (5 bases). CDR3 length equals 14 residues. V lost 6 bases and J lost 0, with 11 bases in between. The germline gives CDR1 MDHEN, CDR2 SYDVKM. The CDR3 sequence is CASSLGTMNTEAFF. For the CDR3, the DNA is TGTGCCAGCAGCCTCGGGACTATGAACACTGAAGCTTTCTTT.

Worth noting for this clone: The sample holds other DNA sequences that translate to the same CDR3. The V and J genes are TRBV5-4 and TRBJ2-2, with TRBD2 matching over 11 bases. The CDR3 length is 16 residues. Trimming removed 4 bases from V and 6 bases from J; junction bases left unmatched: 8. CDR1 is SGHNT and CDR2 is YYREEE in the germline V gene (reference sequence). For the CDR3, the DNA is TGTGCCAGCAGCCTCTCTAGCGGGAGGAGGGCCGGGGAGCTGTTTTTT. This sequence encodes CASSLSSGRRAGELFF.

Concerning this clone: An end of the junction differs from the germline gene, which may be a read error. The CDR3 spells CSVQDGADTQYF. The CDR3 region has the DNA TGCAGCGTTCAAGACGGTGCAGATACGCAGTATTTT. The chain employs TRBV29-1 and TRBJ2-3; D is undetermined. CDR1 is SQVTM, CDR2 ANQGSEA, per germline. The CDR3 spans 12 residues.

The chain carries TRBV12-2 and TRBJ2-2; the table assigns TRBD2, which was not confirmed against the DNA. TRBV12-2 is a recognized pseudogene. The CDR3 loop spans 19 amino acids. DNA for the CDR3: TGTGCAACTCCCCCCTGGAGCCCCACGATCCCAGAGAACACCGGGGAGCTGTTTTTT. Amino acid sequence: CATPPWSPTIPENTGELFF.

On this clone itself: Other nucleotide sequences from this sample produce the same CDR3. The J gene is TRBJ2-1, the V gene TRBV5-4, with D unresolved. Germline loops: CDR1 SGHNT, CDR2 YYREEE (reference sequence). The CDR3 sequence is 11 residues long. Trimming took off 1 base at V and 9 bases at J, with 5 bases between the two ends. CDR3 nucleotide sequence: TGTGCCAGCAGCTTGTCGGGTGAGCAGTTCTTC. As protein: CASSLSGEQFF.

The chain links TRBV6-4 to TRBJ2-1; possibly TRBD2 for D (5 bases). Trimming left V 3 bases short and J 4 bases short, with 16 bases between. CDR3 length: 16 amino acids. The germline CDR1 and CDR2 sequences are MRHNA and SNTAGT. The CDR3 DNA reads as TGTGCCAGCAGTGAACGGGGTTTACCGGTTTACAATGAGCAGTTCTTC. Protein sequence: CASSERGLPVYNEQFF.

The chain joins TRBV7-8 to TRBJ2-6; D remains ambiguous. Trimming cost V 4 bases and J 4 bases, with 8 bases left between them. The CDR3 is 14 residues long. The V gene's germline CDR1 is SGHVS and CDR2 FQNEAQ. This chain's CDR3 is CASSSSIGANVLTF. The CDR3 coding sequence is TGTGCCAGCAGCTCGAGCATCGGGGCCAACGTCCTGACTTTC. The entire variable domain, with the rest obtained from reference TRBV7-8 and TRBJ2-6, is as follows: GAGVSQSPRYKVAKRGQDVALRCDPISGHVSLFWYQQALGQGPEFLTYFQNEAQLDKSGLPSDRFFAERPEGSVSTLKIQRTQQEDSAVYLCASSSSIGANVLTFGAGSRLTVL.

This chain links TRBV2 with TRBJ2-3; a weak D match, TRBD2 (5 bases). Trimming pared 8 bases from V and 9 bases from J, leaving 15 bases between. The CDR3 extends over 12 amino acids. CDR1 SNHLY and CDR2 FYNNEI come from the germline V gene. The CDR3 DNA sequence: TGTGCCAGCTTGGAAGAGGGCTCAACGCAGTATTTT. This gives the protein CASLEEGSTQYF.

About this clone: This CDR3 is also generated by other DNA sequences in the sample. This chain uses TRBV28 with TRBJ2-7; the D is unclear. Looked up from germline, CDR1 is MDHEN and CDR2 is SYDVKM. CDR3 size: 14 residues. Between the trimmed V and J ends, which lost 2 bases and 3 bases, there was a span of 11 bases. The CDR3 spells CASSLTGPNYEQYF. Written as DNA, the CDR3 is TGTGCCAGCAGTTTAACTGGACCAAACTACGAGCAGTACTTC. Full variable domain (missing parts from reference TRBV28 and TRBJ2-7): DVKVTQSSRYLVKRTGEKVFLECVQDMDHENMFWYRQDPGLGLRLIYFSYDVKMKEKGDIPEGYSVSREKKERFSLILESASTNQTSMYLCASSLTGPNYEQYFGPGTRLTVT.

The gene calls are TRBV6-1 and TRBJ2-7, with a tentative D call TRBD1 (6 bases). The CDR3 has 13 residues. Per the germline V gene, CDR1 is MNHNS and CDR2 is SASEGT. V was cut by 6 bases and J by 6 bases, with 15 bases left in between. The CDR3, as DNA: TGTGCCAGCAGAAGGGGGAATCCCGGCGAGCAGTACTTC. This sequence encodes CASRRGNPGEQYF.

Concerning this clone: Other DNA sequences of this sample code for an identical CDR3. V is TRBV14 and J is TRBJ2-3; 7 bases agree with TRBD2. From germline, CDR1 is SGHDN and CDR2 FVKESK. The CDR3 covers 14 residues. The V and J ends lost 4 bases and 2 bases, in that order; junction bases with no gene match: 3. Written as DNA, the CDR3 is TGTGCCAGCAGCCGAGGACTAGTCACAGATACGCAGTATTTT. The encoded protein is CASSRGLVTDTQYF.

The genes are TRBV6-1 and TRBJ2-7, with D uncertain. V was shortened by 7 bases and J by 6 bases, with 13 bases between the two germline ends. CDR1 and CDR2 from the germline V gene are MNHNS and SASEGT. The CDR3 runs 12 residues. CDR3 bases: TGTGCCAGCACTACCCAACGGACCGAGCAGTACTTC. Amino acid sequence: CASTTQRTEQYF.

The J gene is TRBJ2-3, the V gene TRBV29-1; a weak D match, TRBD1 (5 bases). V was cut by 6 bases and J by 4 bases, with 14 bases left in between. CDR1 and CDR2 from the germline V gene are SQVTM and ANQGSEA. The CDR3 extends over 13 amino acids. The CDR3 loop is CSVAGQGPDTQYF. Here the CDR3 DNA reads TGCAGCGTCGCTGGGCAGGGCCCAGATACGCAGTATTTT.

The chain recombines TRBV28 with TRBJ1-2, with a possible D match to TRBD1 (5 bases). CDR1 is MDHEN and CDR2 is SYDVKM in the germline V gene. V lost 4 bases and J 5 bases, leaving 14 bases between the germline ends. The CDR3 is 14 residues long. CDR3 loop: CASSSGTVGYGYTF. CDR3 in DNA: TGTGCCAGCAGTTCAGGGACGGTAGGATATGGCTACACCTTC.

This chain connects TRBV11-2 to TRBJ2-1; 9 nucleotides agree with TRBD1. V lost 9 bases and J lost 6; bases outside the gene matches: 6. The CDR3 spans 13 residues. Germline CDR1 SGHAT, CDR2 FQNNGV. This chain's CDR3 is CASTGTGSNEQFF. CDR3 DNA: TGTGCCAGTACCGGGACAGGGAGCAATGAGCAGTTCTTC.

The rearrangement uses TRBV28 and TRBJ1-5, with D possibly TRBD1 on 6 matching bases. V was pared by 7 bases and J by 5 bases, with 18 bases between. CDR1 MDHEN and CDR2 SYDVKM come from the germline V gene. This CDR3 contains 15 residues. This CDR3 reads CASTPGRGFDQPQHF. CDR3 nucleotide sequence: TGTGCCAGCACCCCGGGTAGGGGGTTCGATCAGCCCCAGCATTTT.

CDR3 coding DNA: TGTGCCAGCAAGGAGGGACAGCTGTCAACTGAAGCTTTCTTT. Its protein is CASKEGQLSTEAFF. The chain carries TRBV6-1 and TRBJ1-1; 7 bases line up with TRBD1. J lost 5 bases, V lost 7 bases, and 10 bases had no gene match. Germline V CDR1 and CDR2: MNHNS, SASEGT. This CDR3 spans 14 amino acids.

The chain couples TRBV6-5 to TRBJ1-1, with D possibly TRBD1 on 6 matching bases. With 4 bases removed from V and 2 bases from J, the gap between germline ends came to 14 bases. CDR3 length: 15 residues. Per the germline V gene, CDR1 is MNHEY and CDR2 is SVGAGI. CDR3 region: CASSFIGQTNTEAFF. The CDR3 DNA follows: TGTGCCAGCAGTTTCATTGGACAGACCAACACTGAAGCTTTCTTT.

Here the CDR3 DNA reads TGTGCCAGCAGTAGACTAGTAGATACGCAGTATTTT. Residues: CASSRLVDTQYF. V usage is TRBV2 and J usage is TRBJ2-3, with D maybe TRBD2 (6 bases). Germline V gives CDR1 SNHLY, CDR2 FYNNEI. V was trimmed by 5 bases and J by 5 bases, leaving 8 bases between them. CDR3 size: 12 residues.